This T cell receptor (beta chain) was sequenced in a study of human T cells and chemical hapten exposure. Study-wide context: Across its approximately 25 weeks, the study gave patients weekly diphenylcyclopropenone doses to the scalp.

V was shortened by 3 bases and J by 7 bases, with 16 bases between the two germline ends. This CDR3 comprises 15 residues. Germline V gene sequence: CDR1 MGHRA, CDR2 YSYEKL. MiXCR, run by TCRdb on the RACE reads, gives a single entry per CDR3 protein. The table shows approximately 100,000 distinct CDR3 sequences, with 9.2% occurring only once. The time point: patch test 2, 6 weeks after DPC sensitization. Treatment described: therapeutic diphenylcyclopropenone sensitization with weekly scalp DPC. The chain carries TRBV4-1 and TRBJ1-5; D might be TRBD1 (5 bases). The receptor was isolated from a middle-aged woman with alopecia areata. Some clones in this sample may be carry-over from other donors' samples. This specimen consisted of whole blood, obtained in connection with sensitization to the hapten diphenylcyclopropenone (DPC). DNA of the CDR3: TGCGCCAGCAGCCAGGACCCGACAGAGGGGCAGCCCCAGCATTTT. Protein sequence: CASSQDPTEGQPQHF.